This T cell receptor beta chain was sequenced in a study of graft-versus-host responses after intestinal transplantation. This table comes from immunoSEQ multiplex PCR, and its TCRdb copy is limited to in-frame clones, with some not included. This repertoire shows 77,000 or so clones, around 93% found once; its top ten account for roughly 0.7%. For this clone: An end of the junction differs from the germline gene, which may be a read error.

The CDR3 extends over 13 amino acids. Germline V gene lookup returns CDR1 SSHAT and CDR2 FNYEAQ (reference sequence). The sequencing here drew on PBMCs, taken 98 days after intestinal transplantation. The chain carries TRBV7-7 and TRBJ2-5, with TRBD1 identical over 8 bases. The source of this sequence is a human patient who received an intestinal transplant, so some T cells may come from the graft donor. CDR3 region: CASSLGQEETQYF. CDR3 in DNA: TGTGCTAGCAGCTTGGGACAGGAGGAGACCCAGTACTTC.